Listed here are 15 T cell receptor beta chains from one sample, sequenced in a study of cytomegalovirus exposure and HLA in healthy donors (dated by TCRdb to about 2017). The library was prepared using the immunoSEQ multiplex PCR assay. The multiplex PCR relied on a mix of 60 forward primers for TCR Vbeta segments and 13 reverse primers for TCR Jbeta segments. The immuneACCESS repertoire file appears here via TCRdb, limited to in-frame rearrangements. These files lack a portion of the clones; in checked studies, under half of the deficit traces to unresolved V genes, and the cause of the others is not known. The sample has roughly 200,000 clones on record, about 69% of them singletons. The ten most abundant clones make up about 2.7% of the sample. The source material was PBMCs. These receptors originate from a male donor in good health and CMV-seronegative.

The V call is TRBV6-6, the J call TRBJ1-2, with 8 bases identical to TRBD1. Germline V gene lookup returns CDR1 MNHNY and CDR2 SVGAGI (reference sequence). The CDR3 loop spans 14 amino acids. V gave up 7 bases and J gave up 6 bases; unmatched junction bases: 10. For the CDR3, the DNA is TGTGCCAGCAACCCGGGACAGGAAAGACATGGCTACACCTTC. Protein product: CASNPGQERHGYTF.

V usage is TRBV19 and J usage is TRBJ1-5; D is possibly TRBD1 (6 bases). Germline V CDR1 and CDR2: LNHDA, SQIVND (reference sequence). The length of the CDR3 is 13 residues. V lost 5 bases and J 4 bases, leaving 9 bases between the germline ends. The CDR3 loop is CASSEQGNQPQHF. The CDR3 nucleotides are TGTGCCAGTAGTGAACAGGGAAATCAGCCCCAGCATTTT.

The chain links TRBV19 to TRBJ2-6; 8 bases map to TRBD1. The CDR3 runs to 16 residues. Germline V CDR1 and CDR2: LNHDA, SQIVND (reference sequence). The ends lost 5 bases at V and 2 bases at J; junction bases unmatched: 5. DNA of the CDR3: TGTGCCAGTAGTTCCCAGGGGGCGGCTGGGGCCAACGTCCTGACTTTC. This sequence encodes CASSSQGAAGANVLTF.

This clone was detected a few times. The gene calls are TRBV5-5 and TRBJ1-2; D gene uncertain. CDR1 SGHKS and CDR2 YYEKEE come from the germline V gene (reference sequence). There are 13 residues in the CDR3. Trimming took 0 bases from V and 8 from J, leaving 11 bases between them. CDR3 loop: CASSLGFGNGYTF. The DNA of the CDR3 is TGTGCCAGCAGCTTGGGATTCGGGAACGGCTACACCTTC.

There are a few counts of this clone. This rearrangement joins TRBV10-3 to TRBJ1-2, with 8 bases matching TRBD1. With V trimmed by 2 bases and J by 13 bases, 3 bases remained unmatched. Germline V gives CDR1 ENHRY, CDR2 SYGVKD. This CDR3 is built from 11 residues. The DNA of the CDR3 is TGTGCCATCAGTGAGGGTACAGGGGGCACCTTC. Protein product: CAISEGTGGTF.

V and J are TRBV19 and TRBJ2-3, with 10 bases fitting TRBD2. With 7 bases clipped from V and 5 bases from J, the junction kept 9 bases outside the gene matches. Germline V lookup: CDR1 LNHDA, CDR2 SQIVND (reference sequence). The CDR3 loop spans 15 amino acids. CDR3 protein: CASTPIAGGGDTQYF. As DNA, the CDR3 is TGTGCCAGTACCCCAATAGCGGGGGGAGGAGATACGCAGTATTTT.

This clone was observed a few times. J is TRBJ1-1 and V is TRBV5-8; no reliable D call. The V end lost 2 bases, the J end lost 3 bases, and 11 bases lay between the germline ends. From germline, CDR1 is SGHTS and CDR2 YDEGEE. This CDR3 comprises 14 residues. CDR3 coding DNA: TGTGCCAGCAGCTTAGGTGGCAGCGACACTGAAGCTTTCTTT. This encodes CASSLGGSDTEAFF.

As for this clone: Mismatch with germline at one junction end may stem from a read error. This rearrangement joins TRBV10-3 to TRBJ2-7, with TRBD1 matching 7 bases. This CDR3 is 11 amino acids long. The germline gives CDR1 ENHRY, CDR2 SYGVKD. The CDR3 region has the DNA TGTGCCATCAGTGAAGTGGGGACAGCCTTCTTC. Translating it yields CAISEVGTAFF.

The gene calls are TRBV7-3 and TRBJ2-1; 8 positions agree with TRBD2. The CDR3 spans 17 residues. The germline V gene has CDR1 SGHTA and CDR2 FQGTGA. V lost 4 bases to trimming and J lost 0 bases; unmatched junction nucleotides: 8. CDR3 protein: CASSSSPSGSSYNEQFF. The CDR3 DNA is TGTGCCAGCAGCTCCTCCCCCAGCGGGAGCTCCTACAATGAGCAGTTCTTC.

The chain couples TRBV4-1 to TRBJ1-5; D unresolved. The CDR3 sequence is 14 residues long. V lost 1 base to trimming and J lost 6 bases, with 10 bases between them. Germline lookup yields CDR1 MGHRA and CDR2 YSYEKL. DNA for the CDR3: TGCGCCAGCAGCCAAGGGCGCGGGAGTCAGCCCCAGCATTTT. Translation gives CASSQGRGSQPQHF.

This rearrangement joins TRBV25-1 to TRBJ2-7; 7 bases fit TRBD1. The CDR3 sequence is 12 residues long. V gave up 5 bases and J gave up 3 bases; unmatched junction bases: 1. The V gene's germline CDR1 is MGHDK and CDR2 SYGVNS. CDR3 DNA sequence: TGTGCCAGCAGTCGGGACAGCTACGAGCAGTACTTC. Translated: CASSRDSYEQYF.

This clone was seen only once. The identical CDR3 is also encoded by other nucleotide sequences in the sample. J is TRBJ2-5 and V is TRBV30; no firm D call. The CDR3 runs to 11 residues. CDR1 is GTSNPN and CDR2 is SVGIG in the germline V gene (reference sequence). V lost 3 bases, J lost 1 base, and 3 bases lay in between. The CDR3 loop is CAWSLQETQYF. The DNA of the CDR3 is TGTGCCTGGAGCCTCCAAGAGACCCAGTACTTC.

This chain's CDR3 is CSVRQGGWLEQFF. CDR3 DNA: TGCAGCGTTCGACAGGGGGGGTGGCTTGAGCAGTTCTTC. The chain links TRBV29-1 to TRBJ2-1; TRBD1 agrees at 9 bases. The CDR3 sequence is 13 residues long. The junction had 8 bases not matched to a gene; V was cut back by 5 bases and J by 9 bases. The germline CDR1 and CDR2 sequences are SQVTM and ANQGSEA.

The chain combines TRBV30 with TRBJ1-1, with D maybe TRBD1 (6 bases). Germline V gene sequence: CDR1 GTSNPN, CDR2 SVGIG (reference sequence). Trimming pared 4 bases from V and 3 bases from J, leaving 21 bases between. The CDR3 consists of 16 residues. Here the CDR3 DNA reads TGTGCCTGGACCCCCCCCGGGGAAGGGGGGGACACTGAAGCTTTCTTT. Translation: CAWTPPGEGGDTEAFF. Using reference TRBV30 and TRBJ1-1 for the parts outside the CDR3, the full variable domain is SQTIHQWPATLVQPVGSPLSLECTVEGTSNPNLYWYRQAAGRGLQLLFYSVGIGQISSEVPQNLSASRPQDRQFILSSKKLLLSDSGFYLCAWTPPGEGGDTEAFFGQGTRLTVV.

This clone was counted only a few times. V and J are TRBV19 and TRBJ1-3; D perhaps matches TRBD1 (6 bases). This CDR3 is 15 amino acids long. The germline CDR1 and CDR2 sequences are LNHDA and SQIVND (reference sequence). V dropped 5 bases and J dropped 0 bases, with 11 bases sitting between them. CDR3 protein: CASSATGFSGNTIYF. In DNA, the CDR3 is TGTGCCAGTAGTGCGACAGGCTTCTCTGGAAACACCATATATTTT.